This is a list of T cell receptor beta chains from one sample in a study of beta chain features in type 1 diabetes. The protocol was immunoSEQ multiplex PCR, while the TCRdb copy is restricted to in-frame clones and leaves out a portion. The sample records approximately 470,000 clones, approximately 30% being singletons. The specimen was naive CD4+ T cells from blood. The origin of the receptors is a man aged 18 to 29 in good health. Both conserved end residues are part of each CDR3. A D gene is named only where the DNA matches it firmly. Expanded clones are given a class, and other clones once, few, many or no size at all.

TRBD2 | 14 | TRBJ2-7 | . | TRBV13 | TGTGCCAGTGTTCCCTCGGGACTACACGCGCAGCAGTACTTC | CASVPSGLHAQQYF
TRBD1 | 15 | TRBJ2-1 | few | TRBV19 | TGTGCCAGTAGTATAGCCAGGGGGCCTCCCAATGAGCAGTTCTTC | CASSIARGPPNEQFF
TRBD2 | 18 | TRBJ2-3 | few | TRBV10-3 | TGTGCCATCAGTGCCCCAGCGGGACTAGTTTCTGAGCCGGATACGCAGTATTTT | CAISAPAGLVSEPDTQYF
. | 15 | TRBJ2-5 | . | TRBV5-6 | TGTGCCAGCAGCTTGATCCGGTTAGGTCGGGAGACCCAGTACTTC | CASSLIRLGRETQYF
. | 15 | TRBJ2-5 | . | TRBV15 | TGTGCCACCAGCAGTCGTAGCGGAAACGGGGTGACCCAGTACTTC | CATSSRSGNGVTQYF
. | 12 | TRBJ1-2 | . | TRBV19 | TGTGCCAGTAGTATGGTTGGCTATGGCTACACCTTC | CASSMVGYGYTF
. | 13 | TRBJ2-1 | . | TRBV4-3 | TGCGCCAGCAGCCAACGCCAGAACAATGAGCAGTTCTTC | CASSQRQNNEQFF
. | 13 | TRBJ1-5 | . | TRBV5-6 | TGTGCCAGCAGCCTCGGCACTAATCAGCCCCAGCATTTT | CASSLGTNQPQHF
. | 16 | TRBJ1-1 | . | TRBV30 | TGTGCCTGGACGTCGGGGGGCGCACCCAGCTCCCCTGAAGCTTTCTTT | CAWTSGGAPSSPEAFF
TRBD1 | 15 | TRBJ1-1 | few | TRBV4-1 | TGCGCCAGCAGCCGATGGACAGGGGGAGACACTGAAGCTTTCTTT | CASSRWTGGDTEAFF